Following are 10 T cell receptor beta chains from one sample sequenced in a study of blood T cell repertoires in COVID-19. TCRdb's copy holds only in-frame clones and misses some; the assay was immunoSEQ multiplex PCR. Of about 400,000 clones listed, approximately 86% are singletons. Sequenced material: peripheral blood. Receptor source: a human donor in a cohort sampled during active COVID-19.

The CDR3 nucleotides are TGTGCCAGCAGTTACTCCCCGAGGGCGGAATCCCATGAGCAGTTCTTC. Protein: CASSYSPRAESHEQFF. The J gene is TRBJ2-1, the V gene TRBV6-5; maybe TRBD2 (5 bases). Germline-derived CDR1 and CDR2 are MNHEY and SVGAGI. The CDR3 runs to 16 residues. V lost 0 bases and J lost 8, with 17 bases in between.

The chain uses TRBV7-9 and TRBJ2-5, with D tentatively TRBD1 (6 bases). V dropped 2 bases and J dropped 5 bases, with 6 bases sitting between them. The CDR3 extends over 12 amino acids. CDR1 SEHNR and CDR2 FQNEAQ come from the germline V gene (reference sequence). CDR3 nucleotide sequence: TGTGCCAGCAGCTTACAGGGGGAGACCCAGTACTTC. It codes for CASSLQGETQYF.

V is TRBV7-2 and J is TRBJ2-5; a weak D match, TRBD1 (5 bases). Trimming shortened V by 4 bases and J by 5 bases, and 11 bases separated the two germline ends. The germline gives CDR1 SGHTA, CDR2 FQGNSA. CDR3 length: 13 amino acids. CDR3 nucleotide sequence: TGTGCCAGCAGCTCCCAGGGCGTCGAGACCCAGTACTTC. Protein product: CASSSQGVETQYF.

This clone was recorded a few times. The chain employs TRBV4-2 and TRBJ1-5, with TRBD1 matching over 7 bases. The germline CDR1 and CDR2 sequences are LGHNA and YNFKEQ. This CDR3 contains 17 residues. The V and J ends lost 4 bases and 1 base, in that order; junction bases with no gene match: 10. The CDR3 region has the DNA TGTGCCAGCAGCCCCCGGTATATCAGGGGGAGCAATCAGCCCCAGCATTTT. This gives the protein CASSPRYIRGSNQPQHF.

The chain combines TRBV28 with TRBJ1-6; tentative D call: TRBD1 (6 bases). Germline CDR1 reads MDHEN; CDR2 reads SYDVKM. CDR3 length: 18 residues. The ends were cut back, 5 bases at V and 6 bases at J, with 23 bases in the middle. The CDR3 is CASSPLQGRATFNSPLHF. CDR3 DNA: TGTGCCAGCAGTCCCCTACAGGGCAGGGCCACTTTTAATTCACCCCTCCACTTT.

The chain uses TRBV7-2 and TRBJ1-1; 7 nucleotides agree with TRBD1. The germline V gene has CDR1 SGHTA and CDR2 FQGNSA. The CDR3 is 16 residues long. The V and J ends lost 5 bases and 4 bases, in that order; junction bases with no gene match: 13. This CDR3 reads CASSPRQGRFITEAFF. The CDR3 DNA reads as TGTGCCAGCAGCCCCAGACAGGGACGATTTATCACTGAAGCTTTCTTT. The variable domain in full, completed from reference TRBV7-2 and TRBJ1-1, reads GAGVSQSPSNKVTEKGKDVELRCDPISGHTALYWYRQSLGQGLEFLIYFQGNSAPDKSGLPSDRFSAERTGGSVSTLTIQRTQQEDSAVYLCASSPRQGRFITEAFFGQGTRLTVV.

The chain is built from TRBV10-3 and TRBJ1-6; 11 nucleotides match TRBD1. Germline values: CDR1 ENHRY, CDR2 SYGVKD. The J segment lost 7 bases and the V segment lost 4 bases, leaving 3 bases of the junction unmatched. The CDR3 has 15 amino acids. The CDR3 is CAISARDRGNSPLHF. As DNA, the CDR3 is TGTGCCATCAGTGCCCGGGACAGGGGGAATTCACCCCTCCACTTT.

The CDR3: CASSLRTGEKETQYF. The CDR3 DNA reads as TGTGCCAGCAGCTTAAGGACAGGGGAGAAAGAGACCCAGTACTTC. The chain links TRBV7-9 to TRBJ2-5; 9 nucleotides match TRBD1. Germline CDR1 and CDR2: SEHNR and FQNEAQ (reference sequence). V lost 2 bases and J lost 3; bases outside the gene matches: 4. This CDR3 comprises 15 residues.

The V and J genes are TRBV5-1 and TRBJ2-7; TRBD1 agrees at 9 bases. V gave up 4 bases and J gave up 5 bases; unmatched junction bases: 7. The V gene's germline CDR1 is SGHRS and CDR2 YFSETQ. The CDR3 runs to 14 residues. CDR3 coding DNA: TGCGCCAGCAGCCCCGGACAGGGGCCCAACGAGCAGTACTTC. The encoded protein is CASSPGQGPNEQYF.

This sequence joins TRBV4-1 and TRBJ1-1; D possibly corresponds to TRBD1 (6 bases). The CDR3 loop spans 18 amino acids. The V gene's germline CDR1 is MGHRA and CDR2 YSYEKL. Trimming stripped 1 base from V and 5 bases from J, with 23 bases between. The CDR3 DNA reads TGCGCCAGCAGCCAAGGGACCCTGGGCAGGGGAGTTAGGACTGAAGCTTTCTTT. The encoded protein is CASSQGTLGRGVRTEAFF.